Shown below are 29 T cell receptor beta chains from a single sample sequenced in a study of early T cells in non-severe SARS-CoV-2 infection. TCRdb re-called the 5' RACE reads with MiXCR, one entry per CDR3 protein. This table holds roughly 77,000 distinct CDR3 sequences, 9% to 15% found once. Material for sequencing was whole blood. All receptors come from an adult who was a healthcare worker with PCR-confirmed SARS-CoV-2 infection or an uninfected control (not recorded which).

This clonotype has just a few counts. The J gene is TRBJ2-7, the V gene TRBV6-5; D is ambiguous. The CDR3 runs to 14 residues. Germline CDR1 reads MNHEY; CDR2 reads SVGAGI. Trimming left V 6 bases short and J 11 bases short, with 23 bases between. In DNA form, the CDR3 reads TGTGCCAGCAGGGTCGTAAGAGACCGCATCCAAGAGTACTTC. Translated: CASRVVRDRIQEYF.

This clonotype has a count of ten or more. The rearrangement joins TRBV12-3 or TRBV12-4 to TRBJ2-7, with 8 bases matching TRBD2. The V gene end was trimmed by 2 bases and the J gene end by 4 bases; junction bases not matched to a gene: 10. The CDR3 runs to 16 residues. The CDR3 nucleotides read TGTGCCAGCAGTTTATTCGGAAAGCGGGAGAGTTACGAGCAGTACTTC. Its protein product is CASSLFGKRESYEQYF.

This chain links TRBV7-8 with TRBJ2-6; D unclear. The V end was cut by 1 base, the J end by 0 bases, with 10 bases between. This CDR3 region has 17 residues. The V gene's germline CDR1 is SGHVS and CDR2 FQNEAQ. The CDR3, as DNA: TGTGCCAGCAGCTTAGTTAGGGTGGCCTCTGGGGCCAACGTCCTGACTTTC. Protein sequence: CASSLVRVASGANVLTF.

The chain is built from TRBV7-9 and TRBJ2-3, with a possible D match to TRBD2 (5 bases). Looked up from germline, CDR1 is SEHNR and CDR2 is FQNEAQ (reference sequence). The length of the CDR3 is 15 residues. V lost 6 bases to trimming and J lost 0 bases, with 13 bases between them. For the CDR3, the DNA is TGTGCCAGCAGTCAAAGCGGCCTTAGCACAGATACGCAGTATTTT. Protein product: CASSQSGLSTDTQYF.

Many counts were recorded for this clonotype. The chain recombines TRBV28 with TRBJ2-7; TRBD2 might be the D (6 bases). CDR3 size: 17 residues. The germline V gene has CDR1 MDHEN and CDR2 SYDVKM. V was shortened by 8 bases and J by 2 bases, with 25 bases between the two germline ends. The CDR3 DNA reads TGTGCCAGCGGAGTCCCGAGGGCAGGAGGGACGGCCTACGAGCAGTACTTC. It yields the protein CASGVPRAGGTAYEQYF.

This clonotype was seen a few times. The chain joins TRBV6-5 to TRBJ2-2, with 10 nucleotides matching TRBD1. Trimming took 6 bases from V and 4 from J; bases not matched to a gene: 8. The CDR3 length is 16 residues. CDR1 and CDR2 (germline): MNHEY, SVGAGI. CDR3: CASSPGTGVGTGELFF. The CDR3, as DNA: TGTGCCAGCAGCCCCGGGACAGGGGTCGGCACCGGGGAGCTGTTTTTT.

This clonotype was counted many times. The rearrangement uses TRBV14 and TRBJ2-4; either TRBD1 or TRBD2 may supply D (5 bases each). The CDR3 has 12 residues. The germline gives CDR1 SGHDN, CDR2 FVKESK. The V and J ends lost 1 base and 8 bases respectively, with 6 bases between them. CDR3 coding DNA: TGTGCCAGCAGCCAAGTGGGGGACATTCAGTACTTC. It yields the protein CASSQVGDIQYF.

V usage is TRBV7-9 and J usage is TRBJ2-1; 9 nucleotides agree with TRBD2. The CDR3 runs to 19 residues. The junction had 15 bases not matched to a gene; V was cut back by 5 bases and J by 1 base. Germline CDR1 reads SEHNR; CDR2 reads FQNEAQ (reference sequence). DNA of the CDR3: TGTGCCAGCAGCCACACTGGCGGGAGGGCCGGGGAGTCCTACAATGAGCAGTTCTTC. It specifies CASSHTGGRAGESYNEQFF.

This clonotype was found a few times. Given a much more abundant clone one base away, this may be a read error. The chain recombines TRBV5-1 with TRBJ2-5, with D maybe TRBD1 (7 bases). The CDR3 loop spans 15 amino acids. The germline gives CDR1 SGHRS, CDR2 YFSETQ. The CDR3 nucleotides read TGCGTCAGCAGCGCGCAGACAGGGAGGCAAGAGACCCAGTACTTC. Protein: CVSSAQTGRQETQYF.

V is TRBV5-5 and J is TRBJ1-5; D gene uncertain. This CDR3 has 13 residues. CDR1 is SGHKS and CDR2 is YYEKEE in the germline V gene (reference sequence). Trimming removed 5 bases at V and 5 bases at J, with 11 bases between. CDR3 protein: CASSPAPYQPQHF. Here the CDR3 DNA reads TGTGCCAGCAGTCCGGCCCCTTATCAGCCCCAGCATTTT.

This clonotype was counted many times. The V gene is TRBV12-3 or TRBV12-4, the J gene TRBJ2-5; TRBD2 aligns across 14 bases. The J segment lost 4 bases and the V segment lost 11 bases, leaving 3 bases of the junction unmatched. This CDR3 contains 13 residues. The CDR3 reads CACGTSGGETQYF. In DNA, the CDR3 is TGTGCCTGCGGGACTAGCGGGGGAGAGACCCAGTACTTC.

This clonotype showed up just a few times. The chain combines TRBV5-1 with TRBJ1-4, with D unresolved. The CDR3 contains 13 residues. With 2 bases removed from V and 7 bases from J, the gap between germline ends came to 9 bases. Germline assignment: CDR1 SGHRS and CDR2 YFSETQ. As DNA, the CDR3 is TGCGCCAGCAGCTTTGAAACGGGTGAAAAACTGTTTTTT. Amino acid sequence: CASSFETGEKLFF.

This clonotype has only a few counts. The chain employs TRBV29-1 and TRBJ2-7; weak D call: TRBD1 (6 bases). Trimming left V 6 bases short and J 3 bases short, with 12 bases between. Per the germline V gene, CDR1 is SQVTM and CDR2 is ANQGSEA. The CDR3 has 12 amino acids. As DNA, the CDR3 is TGCAGCGTCCGGGACATTTTCTACGAGCAGTACTTC. It translates to CSVRDIFYEQYF.

This clonotype has only a few counts. This chain links TRBV19 with TRBJ1-5, with D possibly TRBD1 on 6 matching bases. Trimming cost V 6 bases and J 4 bases, with 13 bases left between them. Germline CDR1 and CDR2: LNHDA and SQIVND (reference sequence). The CDR3 runs 14 residues. The CDR3 here is CASRERGGNQPQHF. For the CDR3, the DNA is TGTGCCAGTAGGGAAAGGGGGGGTAATCAGCCCCAGCATTTT.

In this sample, this clonotype turned up many times. This chain connects TRBV12-3 or TRBV12-4 to TRBJ1-5; 7 nucleotides match TRBD1. J was trimmed by 7 bases and V by 6 bases; bases with no gene match: 9. The CDR3 consists of 14 residues. The CDR3 nucleotides read TGTGCCAGCAGCCGGGAACAGGGGTGGCAGCCCCAGCATTTT. This gives the protein CASSREQGWQPQHF.

Notes on this clonotype: One junction end disagrees with the germline gene, perhaps due to a read error. The chain has TRBV7-9 and TRBJ2-3, with 10 nucleotides matching TRBD2. This CDR3 has 14 residues. Germline-derived CDR1 and CDR2 are SEHNR and FQNEAQ (reference sequence). For the CDR3, the DNA is TGTGTCAGCAGCCCCAGACTAGCGGGAGATACGCAGTATTTT. Translation gives CVSSPRLAGDTQYF.

The V call is TRBV7-9, the J call TRBJ2-1, with TRBD2 matching 7 bases. The V gene end was trimmed by 5 bases and the J gene end by 4 bases; junction bases not matched to a gene: 11. The CDR3 loop spans 16 amino acids. The germline V gene encodes CDR1 SEHNR and CDR2 FQNEAQ (reference sequence). The CDR3 nucleotides are TGTGCCAGCAGCCCCCTGGGGGGAGGGCCTTACAATGAGCAGTTCTTC. Its protein is CASSPLGGGPYNEQFF.

This clonotype has a count of ten or more. V and J are TRBV10-2 and TRBJ1-3; 7 bases match TRBD1. There are 15 residues in the CDR3. The V segment lost 4 bases and the J segment 2 bases; nucleotides outside the gene matches: 5. Germline CDR1 is WSHSY and CDR2 is SAAADI. The CDR3 sequence: CASSAQTGPGNTIYF. DNA for the CDR3: TGCGCCAGCAGTGCACAGACAGGGCCTGGAAACACCATATATTTT.

This clonotype was detected once. The rearrangement uses TRBV11-2 and TRBJ2-2; the D gene is possibly TRBD2 (5 bases). CDR1 is SGHAT, CDR2 FQNNGV, per germline. The ends were cut back, 5 bases at V and 6 bases at J, with 16 bases in the middle. The CDR3 length is 15 residues. The DNA of the CDR3 is TGTGCCAGCAGCCCACTAAAGCGGCACGCCGGGGAGCTGTTTTTT. Its translation: CASSPLKRHAGELFF.

This chain joins TRBV12-3 or TRBV12-4 and TRBJ2-3; 12 bases line up with TRBD2. The CDR3 runs to 15 residues. Losses at the gene ends were 6 bases for V and 1 base for J; bases not matched to a gene: 2. The CDR3 nucleotides are TGTGCCAGCAGCTGGACTAGCGGGGGCACAGATACGCAGTATTTT. This translates into CASSWTSGGTDTQYF.

This clonotype occurred many times. The chain carries TRBV12-3 or TRBV12-4 and TRBJ1-1; tentatively, D is TRBD1 (5 bases). Trimming pared 9 bases from V and 11 bases from J, leaving 16 bases between. The CDR3 consists of 11 residues. The CDR3: CASQDTLGAFF. CDR3 DNA sequence: TGTGCCAGTCAGGACACGCTGGGCGCTTTCTTT.

The genes are TRBV29-1 and TRBJ1-2; no firm D call. Germline V lookup: CDR1 SQVTM, CDR2 ANQGSEA. The CDR3 totals 13 residues. V dropped 4 bases and J dropped 0 bases, with 9 bases sitting between them. The CDR3: CSVVPSANYGYTF. CDR3 coding DNA: TGCAGCGTTGTCCCATCAGCTAACTATGGCTACACCTTC.

V is TRBV11-2 and J is TRBJ2-7; D might be TRBD1 (5 bases). Deletions cut 6 bases from V and 0 bases from J, with 15 bases between. The CDR3 loop spans 15 amino acids. Germline-derived CDR1 and CDR2 are SGHAT and FQNNGV. The CDR3 sequence is CASRRQGVSSYEQYF. CDR3 DNA: TGTGCCAGCAGGAGGCAAGGGGTATCCTCCTACGAGCAGTACTTC.

This clonotype was recorded many times. This chain connects TRBV7-2 to TRBJ2-1; no clear D gene. The V end was cut by 5 bases, the J end by 5 bases, with 16 bases between. The CDR3 spans 15 residues. Germline loops: CDR1 SGHTA, CDR2 FQGNSA. The CDR3 protein is CASSPYLTPNNEQFF. CDR3 in DNA: TGTGCCAGCAGCCCCTACCTGACTCCCAACAATGAGCAGTTCTTC. Complete variable domain (other parts from reference TRBV7-2 and TRBJ2-1): GAGVSQSPSNKVTEKGKDVELRCDPISGHTALYWYRQSLGQGLEFLIYFQGNSAPDKSGLPSDRFSAERTGGSVSTLTIQRTQQEDSAVYLCASSPYLTPNNEQFFGPGTRLTVL.

This clonotype was counted many times. CDR3 coding DNA: TGCGCCAGCAGCGATCGGGGTGGCTCCTACAATGAGCAGTTCTTC. Translation gives CASSDRGGSYNEQFF. The chain uses TRBV5-1 and TRBJ2-1; D might be TRBD2 (5 bases). The CDR3 length is 15 residues. V was clipped by 4 bases and J by 0 bases, with 11 bases between them. Germline V gene lookup returns CDR1 SGHRS and CDR2 YFSETQ.

At least ten counts were recorded for this clonotype. The J gene is TRBJ2-1, the V gene TRBV5-1; no clear D. This CDR3 has 13 amino acids. Germline V gives CDR1 SGHRS, CDR2 YFSETQ. The V end was cut by 0 bases, the J end by 1 base, with 2 bases between. The CDR3 coding sequence is TGCGCCAGCAGCTTGGATTCCTACAATGAGCAGTTCTTC. Protein: CASSLDSYNEQFF. The full variable domain, in which reference TRBV5-1 and TRBJ2-1 provide the parts outside the CDR3, is KAGVTQTPRYLIKTRGQQVTLSCSPISGHRSVSWYQQTPGQGLQFLFEYFSETQRNKGNFPGRFSGRQFSNSRSEMNVSTLELGDSALYLCASSLDSYNEQFFGPGTRLTVL.

The CDR3 nucleotides are TGCGCCAGCAGCGAGACTAGACACACCGAGCAGTACTTC. Protein sequence: CASSETRHTEQYF. The chain couples TRBV10-2 to TRBJ2-7; D is perhaps TRBD2 (6 bases). V lost 6 bases to trimming and J lost 6 bases, with 15 bases between them. The CDR3 has 13 amino acids. Germline values: CDR1 WSHSY, CDR2 SAAADI.

The chain recombines TRBV19 with TRBJ2-7; TRBD2 is a possible D gene (5 bases). The germline V gene encodes CDR1 LNHDA and CDR2 SQIVND (reference sequence). CDR3 length equals 14 residues. V was clipped by 2 bases and J by 3 bases, with 11 bases between them. The CDR3 DNA reads as TGTGCCAGTAGTATACGTGCTGGAGGCTACGAGCAGTACTTC. This codes for CASSIRAGGYEQYF.

This clonotype has at least ten counts. The V gene is TRBV5-5, the J gene TRBJ2-7; D ambiguous. V was pared by 0 bases and J by 0 bases, with 10 bases between. The CDR3 runs 15 residues. Per germline, CDR1 SGHKS and CDR2 YYEKEE (reference sequence). DNA for the CDR3: TGTGCCAGCAGCTTGGTTGGACCCAGCTCCTACGAGCAGTACTTC. Translation gives CASSLVGPSSYEQYF.